These 23 T cell receptor beta chains were all obtained from the same sample, sequenced in a study of blood T cell repertoires in COVID-19. The assay was immunoSEQ multiplex PCR, and TCRdb's table has in-frame clones only and misses some. In the table there are roughly 40,000 clones, about 86% of which are singletons. Sample: peripheral blood. The receptors derive from a man in his forties with active COVID-19.

The chain employs TRBV6-5 and TRBJ1-2, with D tentatively TRBD1 (5 bases). Trimming cost V 6 bases and J 8 bases, with 13 bases left between them. There are 12 residues in the CDR3. Germline loops: CDR1 MNHEY, CDR2 SVGAGI. The CDR3 region has the DNA TGTGCCAGCAGGGGAGGGGCCTTCGGCTACACCTTC. Amino acid sequence: CASRGGAFGYTF.

V is TRBV5-4 and J is TRBJ2-7; 9 bases agree with TRBD2. Trimming cost V 4 bases and J 0 bases; bases outside gene matches: 2. The CDR3 is 14 amino acids. Germline V lookup: CDR1 SGHNT, CDR2 YYREEE (reference sequence). The CDR3 reads CASSGREGSYEQYF. The CDR3 DNA is TGTGCCAGCAGCGGGCGGGAGGGCTCCTACGAGCAGTACTTC.

J is TRBJ1-1 and V is TRBV6-1; 7 positions agree with TRBD1. The CDR3 has 16 residues. Unmatched junction bases numbered 6, after V lost 2 bases and J lost 0 bases. Germline CDR1 is MNHNS and CDR2 is SASEGT. DNA for the CDR3: TGTGCCAGCAGTGAAAAGGGGGCTAGGATGAACACTGAAGCTTTCTTT. Its protein is CASSEKGARMNTEAFF.

CDR3 nucleotides: TGTGCCAGCAGCGTAGATACGGCATCCCGGCGGACTGAAGCTTTCTTT. This sequence encodes CASSVDTASRRTEAFF. The genes are TRBV9 and TRBJ1-1; no firm D call. The V end lost 0 bases, the J end lost 5 bases, and 17 bases lay between the germline ends. This CDR3 has 16 amino acids. Germline lookup yields CDR1 SGDLS and CDR2 YYNGEE.

The chain combines TRBV5-1 with TRBJ2-3, with D perhaps matching TRBD2 (5 bases). The ends were cut back, 0 bases at V and 2 bases at J, with 7 bases in the middle. Germline loops: CDR1 SGHRS, CDR2 YFSETQ. The length of the CDR3 is 14 residues. The CDR3 protein is CASSLAGFTDTQYF. CDR3 in DNA: TGCGCCAGCAGCTTGGCGGGGTTCACAGATACGCAGTATTTT.

The chain is built from TRBV7-3 and TRBJ2-1; 7 bases map to TRBD1. CDR1 and CDR2 from the germline V gene are SGHTA and FQGTGA. The CDR3 totals 18 residues. V trimming: 5 bases; J trimming: 5 bases; junction bases outside the gene matches: 18. Here the CDR3 DNA reads TGTGCCAGCAGCGTAGGGACCTTGGGACAGTTGGAAAACAATGAGCAGTTCTTC. Translating it yields CASSVGTLGQLENNEQFF.

J is TRBJ1-2 and V is TRBV24-1; unclear D gene. Looked up from germline, CDR1 is KGHDR and CDR2 is SFDVKD. V dropped 5 bases and J dropped 6 bases, with 9 bases sitting between them. This CDR3 spans 12 amino acids. The CDR3 region has the DNA TGTGCCACCAGTGTAGATGGAGATGGCTACACCTTC. Amino acid sequence: CATSVDGDGYTF.

The rearrangement links TRBV20-1 to TRBJ2-7; D may be TRBD1 (6 bases). Trimming took 3 bases from V and 2 from J, leaving 14 bases between them. Germline loops: CDR1 DFQATT, CDR2 SNEGSKA (reference sequence). The CDR3 length is 14 residues. This CDR3 reads CSASITGIPYEQYF. For the CDR3, the DNA is TGCAGTGCTAGTATAACAGGGATCCCCTACGAGCAGTACTTC.

CDR3 sequence (DNA): TGTGCCAGCAGTGAAGCTGGGGGCAGGGGGATTGGCTACACCTTC. Its protein product is CASSEAGGRGIGYTF. This chain uses TRBV6-1 with TRBJ1-2, with 7 bases that match TRBD1. The germline V gene has CDR1 MNHNS and CDR2 SASEGT. This CDR3 comprises 15 residues. The J segment lost 7 bases and the V segment lost 0 bases, leaving 8 bases of the junction unmatched.

The sample holds a few counts of this clone. The V and J genes are TRBV19 and TRBJ2-7; D is perhaps TRBD2 (5 bases). The CDR3 consists of 15 residues. V lost 1 base and J 2 bases, leaving 12 bases between the germline ends. Germline-derived CDR1 and CDR2 are LNHDA and SQIVND (reference sequence). CDR3 DNA sequence: TGTGCCAGTAGTATAGGACTAAATCCCCCCTACGAGCAGTACTTC. This sequence encodes CASSIGLNPPYEQYF.

The rearrangement joins TRBV7-3 to TRBJ2-1; possibly TRBD2 for D (6 bases). Germline V lookup: CDR1 SGHTA, CDR2 FQGTGA. Trimming took 5 bases from V and 5 from J, leaving 10 bases between them. CDR3 length: 13 amino acids. The CDR3 DNA is TGTGCCAGCAGCCCCCGGGGGAACAATGAGCAGTTCTTC. It is translated as CASSPRGNNEQFF.

The V call is TRBV2, the J call TRBJ2-7; 11 bases are a match to TRBD2. CDR3 length: 15 amino acids. Germline CDR1 reads SNHLY; CDR2 reads FYNNEI. V was clipped by 6 bases and J by 2 bases; unmatched bases: 6. The CDR3 coding sequence is TGTGCCAGCAGCCGCGGGACTAGCGGAGCCTACGAGCAGTACTTC. Its translation is CASSRGTSGAYEQYF.

The chain employs TRBV14 and TRBJ2-2; tentative D call: TRBD2 (5 bases). The CDR3 runs 14 residues. CDR1 and CDR2 (germline): SGHDN, FVKESK. Trimming took 4 bases from V and 1 from J, leaving 7 bases between them. The DNA for the CDR3 is TGTGCCAGCAGCCGAGGGCGGAACACCGGGGAGCTGTTTTTT. Translated, it gives CASSRGRNTGELFF.

This clone was detected once. This chain links TRBV5-1 with TRBJ1-2; D might be TRBD1 (5 bases). CDR1 and CDR2 (germline): SGHRS, YFSETQ. This CDR3 region has 13 residues. Trimming took 5 bases from V and 2 from J, leaving 10 bases between them. The CDR3 sequence is CASREGENYGYTF. CDR3 coding DNA: TGCGCCAGCAGGGAAGGGGAAAACTATGGCTACACCTTC.

The genes are TRBV6-9 and TRBJ2-7; 13 bases agree with TRBD2. The J segment lost 3 bases and the V segment lost 4 bases, leaving 27 bases of the junction unmatched. Germline V gene lookup returns CDR1 MNHGY and CDR2 SVAAGI. CDR3 size: 23 residues. CDR3 sequence (DNA): TGTGCCAGCAGTTTAACCGACAGCCTGGCCGCGACTAGCGGGAGGTATTTCGACTACGAGCAGTACTTC. Translating it yields CASSLTDSLAATSGRYFDYEQYF.

The CDR3 here is CASTLQGAGDSPLHF. CDR3 in DNA: TGTGCCAGCACCCTACAGGGGGCTGGTGATTCACCCCTCCACTTT. V and J are TRBV27 and TRBJ1-6; 9 nucleotides align to TRBD1. The CDR3 runs to 15 residues. Germline CDR1 and CDR2: MNHEY and SMNVEV (reference sequence). Losses at the gene ends were 7 bases for V and 8 bases for J; bases not matched to a gene: 9.

The chain is built from TRBV6-5 and TRBJ1-4; D is unclear. There are 14 residues in the CDR3. V was pared by 6 bases and J by 5 bases, with 13 bases between. Per the germline V gene, CDR1 is MNHEY and CDR2 is SVGAGI. The CDR3 protein is CASSQHEGNEKLFF. DNA of the CDR3: TGTGCCAGCAGCCAACACGAGGGCAATGAAAAACTGTTTTTT.

The J gene is TRBJ2-7, the V gene TRBV5-1, with D possibly being TRBD1 (5 bases). The length of the CDR3 is 14 residues. V was cut by 5 bases and J by 2 bases, with 14 bases left in between. CDR1 SGHRS and CDR2 YFSETQ come from the germline V gene. The CDR3 here is CASRLADTTYEQYF. In DNA, the CDR3 is TGCGCCAGCAGGCTGGCGGACACCACCTACGAGCAGTACTTC.

This clone is medium-sized within its sample. The V gene is TRBV7-3, the J gene TRBJ2-1; 9 bases are shared with TRBD2. CDR1 and CDR2 (germline): SGHTA, FQGTGA. J was trimmed by 8 bases and V by 5 bases; bases with no gene match: 7. The length of the CDR3 is 14 residues. CDR3 DNA: TGTGCCAGCAGCCGTATAGCGGGAGTGGATGAGCAGTTCTTC. This encodes CASSRIAGVDEQFF.

The V call is TRBV30, the J call TRBJ2-7, with 8 bases fitting TRBD2. V was clipped by 3 bases and J by 0 bases; unmatched bases: 7. The CDR3 is 15 residues long. Per the germline V gene, CDR1 is GTSNPN and CDR2 is SVGIG (reference sequence). The CDR3 is CAWSLGGGTSYEQYF. The CDR3, as DNA: TGTGCCTGGAGCCTCGGGGGGGGGACCTCCTACGAGCAGTACTTC.

A note on this clone: Other DNA sequences in the same sample also yield this CDR3. The V gene is TRBV6-5, the J gene TRBJ1-4, with TRBD1 matching over 7 bases. V shed 8 bases, J shed 0 bases, and the junction held 3 bases outside the gene matches. This CDR3 has 14 residues. Germline V CDR1 and CDR2: MNHEY, SVGAGI. In DNA form, the CDR3 reads TGTGCCAGCCGGGACAGAGCAACTAATGAAAAACTGTTTTTT. It yields the protein CASRDRATNEKLFF.

This clone was detected only once. The chain links TRBV27 to TRBJ2-1, with D possibly matching TRBD1 (6 bases). Germline loops: CDR1 MNHEY, CDR2 SMNVEV (reference sequence). This CDR3 spans 13 amino acids. Trimming took off 4 bases at V and 4 bases at J, with 8 bases between the two ends. CDR3 coding DNA: TGTGCCAGCAGTTCCGGACAGTACAATGAGCAGTTCTTC. It yields the protein CASSSGQYNEQFF.

The chain uses TRBV7-6 and TRBJ1-5; D gene ambiguous. Germline lookup yields CDR1 SGHVS and CDR2 FNYEAQ. The CDR3 loop spans 13 amino acids. V lost 5 bases to trimming and J lost 6 bases, with 11 bases between them. The CDR3 region is CASSPESGQPQHF. The CDR3 nucleotides are TGTGCCAGCAGCCCTGAATCAGGTCAGCCCCAGCATTTT.